The clone carrying this TCR beta chain was observed a single time. Its antigen is still unknown. This sample was included in a study of T cell responses to AZD1222 COVID-19 vaccine. Study outcomes and limitations: Spike-specific TCR depth and breadth grew after two AZD1222 doses. White British people made up most donors, females outnumbered males, and clonal diversity was possibly underestimated.

The repertoire was sequenced with immunoSEQ multiplex PCR; TCRdb's copy has only in-frame clones and lacks some. The sample includes about 110,000 clones, about 90% of them seen just once. CDR3 length equals 13 residues. In germline, CDR1 is KGHDR, CDR2 SFDVKD. Trimming left V 3 bases short and J 1 base short, with 5 bases between. The V and J genes are TRBV24-1 and TRBJ1-1; D not certain. The sequencing here drew on peripheral blood, taken on day 0 of AZD1222 vaccination. This receptor was taken from an adult in good health. CDR3 amino acids: CATSDVRNTEAFF. The CDR3 nucleotides read TGTGCCACCAGTGATGTCAGGAACACTGAAGCTTTCTTT.